The T cell receptor beta chain under discussion was sequenced for a study of T-cell memory formation after mild COVID-19. Study-level results: Some clones that responded were present in memory (sampled pre-infection), which suggests cross-reactive memory joined. CD4+ clones that contracted lay mainly in CM and EM; CD8+ ones lay in EMRA. CD4/CD8 balance characterized clones contracting day 15 to 85, and CD4+ skew characterized later expanders.

5'RACE primed from the constant segment yielded TCR alpha and TCR beta cDNA libraries bearing sample barcodes and UMIs. TCRdb passed the 5' RACE reads through MiXCR, listing each CDR3 protein once. The top ten hold approximately 5.2% of the sample, which has some 130,000 distinct CDR3 sequences, more than 15% seen once. This clonotype was seen a handful of times. Antigen unknown. The CDR3 covers 11 residues. The germline gives CDR1 SEHNR, CDR2 FQNEAQ (reference sequence). V lost 7 bases and J lost 5, with 8 bases in between. This TCR was recovered from a man aged 18 to 30 who had mild COVID-19 (a few samples of this study predate the infection). Cell type and time point are not known. J is TRBJ2-5 and V is TRBV7-9; perhaps D is TRBD1 or TRBD2 (5 bases each). Specimen: PBMCs or a T cell subset sorted from them (not recorded which). CDR3: CASTRGETQYF. The CDR3, as DNA: TGTGCCAGCACCCGGGGCGAGACCCAGTACTTC.